Here is one T cell receptor (beta chain) with its context. Clones were read by immunoSEQ multiplex PCR, and TCRdb kept only the in-frame ones, dropping some. This sample carries more than 150,000 clones, roughly 79% of them seen once, and the ten largest clones take 12%. The data stem from a study of blood T cell repertoires in COVID-19. About the study: The analysed material was cDNA or gDNA that came from T cells, B-cell-depleted T cells, or PBMCs.

Unmatched junction bases numbered 4, after V lost 5 bases and J lost 5 bases. The CDR3 is 13 amino acids. Germline values: CDR1 SGHVS, CDR2 FQNEAQ. The material sequenced was peripheral blood. This sequence originates from an elderly woman with COVID-19, enrolled during active disease. The gene calls are TRBV7-8 and TRBJ1-2; 8 bases agree with TRBD1. As DNA, the CDR3 is TGTGCCAGCAGCCCCCGGACAGGGTATGGCTACACCTTC. Translation: CASSPRTGYGYTF.